This T cell receptor beta chain was captured in a study of CD8 T cells in ankylosing spondylitis. Overall study findings and caveats: Certain motif variants had earlier been reported in reactive arthritis synovial fluid and blood. Reportedly, matched ankylosing spondylitis synovial fluid was significantly enriched for disease-linked clones. Clones linked to the disease showed a CD8+ phenotype. They occurred at relatively low frequencies in peripheral blood. Seemingly distinctive of ankylosing spondylitis blood was a TCR beta motif formed by eight highly homologous variants.

Quantitative molecular-barcoded 5'-RACE generated the TCR beta libraries. From the 5' RACE reads, TCRdb called clonotypes with MiXCR, one entry per CDR3 protein. The table has about 800,000 distinct CDR3 sequences, approximately 10% seen once. This clonotype came up a few times. What it binds is unknown. The sample consisted of blood, either unsorted or a sorted T cell fraction (not recorded which). The sequence derives from a male donor with ankylosing spondylitis.

In nucleotides, the CDR3 is TGTGCCAGCAGTTCCCTCGGCAGGGACTATGGCTACACCTTC. Amino acids: CASSSLGRDYGYTF. The V call is TRBV6-5, the J call TRBJ1-2, with D maybe TRBD1 (5 bases). Germline V gene sequence: CDR1 MNHEY, CDR2 SVGAGI. The ends were cut back, 4 bases at V and 3 bases at J, with 12 bases in the middle. The length of the CDR3 is 14 residues.